The 29 T cell receptor beta chains below come from one sample, sequenced in a study of blood T cell repertoires in COVID-19 (dated by TCRdb to 2018 to 2020). Libraries were constructed by the immunoSEQ multiplex PCR assay. In TCRdb, the immuneACCESS table is reduced to in-frame sequences with V and J assigned. These tables do not hold every clone; where another copy was compared, an unresolved V gene accounts for under half, and the others remain unexplained. The sample table lists about 250,000 clones, roughly nine tenths of them with a count of one. The top ten constitute roughly 2.3% of the sample. Sequenced input: PBMCs or T cells enriched from blood (not recorded which). These receptors were taken from a woman between 18 and 29 years old who had recovered from COVID-19.

This clone came up once. V and J are TRBV28 and TRBJ1-2, with a weak D call TRBD1 (6 bases). The germline V gene encodes CDR1 MDHEN and CDR2 SYDVKM. The CDR3 spans 14 residues. V was cut by 3 bases and J by 5 bases, with 13 bases left in between. Here the CDR3 DNA reads TGTGCCAGCAGTTTGAAGAACAGGGCGTATGGCTACACCTTC. Translating gives CASSLKNRAYGYTF.

Comments on this clone: Germline is not matched at one junction end, which may reflect a read error. V gene TRBV7-7 combines with J gene TRBJ1-1; TRBD1 agrees at 12 bases. CDR1 and CDR2 (germline): SSHAT, FNYEAQ (reference sequence). CDR3 size: 15 residues. In DNA form, the CDR3 reads TGTGCTAGCAGGACCCGGGACAGGGGGCGAGTTGGGGCTTTCTTT. It yields the protein CASRTRDRGRVGAFF.

The chain combines TRBV23-1 with TRBJ2-1; 12 bases align to TRBD2. TRBV23-1 counts as an open reading frame of uncertain function. Trimming removed 3 bases from V and 2 bases from J; junction bases left unmatched: 8. The CDR3 has 18 amino acids. The CDR3 reads CASSHHPASGGAYNEQFF. For the CDR3, the DNA is TGCGCCAGCAGTCATCACCCCGCTAGCGGGGGGGCCTACAATGAGCAGTTCTTC.

The V call is TRBV28, the J call TRBJ1-2, with D hard to call. The CDR3 runs to 12 residues. CDR1 and CDR2 (germline): MDHEN, SYDVKM. V was clipped by 8 bases and J by 4 bases, with 11 bases between them. The CDR3 bases are TGTGCCAGCTGGAACAGCCCCTATGGCTACACCTTC. Its translation: CASWNSPYGYTF.

This clone was counted only a few times. The chain employs TRBV27 and TRBJ1-1; tentatively, D is TRBD1 (5 bases). The CDR3 length is 13 residues. Trimming pared 10 bases from V and 5 bases from J, leaving 17 bases between. Germline values: CDR1 MNHEY, CDR2 SMNVEV (reference sequence). This chain's CDR3 is CATARQGGTEAFF. CDR3 coding DNA: TGTGCCACGGCCCGGCAGGGAGGGACTGAAGCTTTCTTT.

The chain recombines TRBV20-1 with TRBJ1-2; D not certain. The CDR3 spans 12 residues. The germline V gene encodes CDR1 DFQATT and CDR2 SNEGSKA (reference sequence). Trimming cost V 6 bases and J 8 bases, with 16 bases left between them. The DNA of the CDR3 is TGCAGTGCAAGTCGGACTCCAAAAGGCTACACCTTC. It encodes CSASRTPKGYTF.

The CDR3 coding sequence is TGTGCCAGCCGGAGCGGGGTCTATGGCTACACCTTC. It yields the protein CASRSGVYGYTF. This chain joins TRBV6-6 and TRBJ1-2; no firm D call. The CDR3 spans 12 residues. Deletions cut 8 bases from V and 4 bases from J, with 11 bases between. Germline V gene data show CDR1 as MNHNY and CDR2 as SVGAGI (reference sequence).

This chain connects TRBV14 to TRBJ2-3; 8 bases fit TRBD1. The CDR3 is 18 residues long. Germline CDR1 SGHDN, CDR2 FVKESK. V dropped 2 bases and J dropped 0; count of bases not matched to a gene: 10. The chain's CDR3 is CASSQPPGQGKSTDTQYF. CDR3 sequence (DNA): TGTGCCAGCAGCCAACCTCCTGGACAGGGCAAGAGCACAGATACGCAGTATTTT.

The gene calls are TRBV10-3 and TRBJ2-1; maybe TRBD1 (5 bases). Germline-derived CDR1 and CDR2 are ENHRY and SYGVKD. CDR3 length equals 12 residues. Trimming left V 5 bases short and J 8 bases short, with 10 bases between. The CDR3 loop is CAISLQQDEQFF. The CDR3, as DNA: TGTGCCATCAGTCTACAACAGGATGAGCAGTTCTTC.

This rearrangement joins TRBV30 to TRBJ1-1; 7 positions agree with TRBD1. V lost 4 bases and J lost 3; bases outside the gene matches: 8. CDR3 length equals 14 residues. Germline V CDR1 and CDR2: GTSNPN, SVGIG (reference sequence). As DNA, the CDR3 is TGTGCCTGGACAGTTGGGACAGTTTACACTGAAGCTTTCTTT. Translation: CAWTVGTVYTEAFF.

The chain joins TRBV23-1 to TRBJ1-2; D ambiguous. TRBV23-1 is an open reading frame, and its role is uncertain. This CDR3 has 15 residues. The V and J ends lost 6 bases and 2 bases respectively, with 16 bases between them. The CDR3 DNA follows: TGCGCCAGCAGCGTAGTTTGTACCGAAAACTATGGCTACACCTTC. Its protein is CASSVVCTENYGYTF.

The chain links TRBV10-3 to TRBJ1-5, with D maybe TRBD1 (6 bases). Germline V gene data show CDR1 as ENHRY and CDR2 as SYGVKD. V gave up 2 bases and J gave up 4 bases, with 18 bases separating them. The CDR3 extends over 17 amino acids. The CDR3: CAISEGTKTWGNQPQHF. The CDR3 bases are TGTGCCATCAGTGAGGGGACAAAGACGTGGGGTAATCAGCCCCAGCATTTT.

V usage is TRBV28 and J usage is TRBJ1-5; 7 bases fit TRBD1. V dropped 3 bases and J dropped 5; count of bases not matched to a gene: 4. This CDR3 is 14 amino acids long. Germline CDR1 is MDHEN and CDR2 is SYDVKM. CDR3 in DNA: TGTGCCAGCAGTTTTGAACAGGGGCATCAGCCCCAGCATTTT. Residues: CASSFEQGHQPQHF. Drawing the rest from reference TRBV28 and TRBJ1-5, the complete variable domain is DVKVTQSSRYLVKRTGEKVFLECVQDMDHENMFWYRQDPGLGLRLIYFSYDVKMKEKGDIPEGYSVSREKKERFSLILESASTNQTSMYLCASSFEQGHQPQHFGDGTRLSIL.

J is TRBJ2-1 and V is TRBV24-1; 11 bases are shared with TRBD1. Germline V lookup: CDR1 KGHDR, CDR2 SFDVKD. J lost 6 bases, V lost 2 bases, and 11 bases had no gene match. This CDR3 has 18 amino acids. The CDR3 bases are TGTGCCACCAGTGATTCCCGCCCTTGGGACAGGGGGTTCAATGAGCAGTTCTTC. This sequence encodes CATSDSRPWDRGFNEQFF.

The chain links TRBV5-4 to TRBJ1-2; 12 nucleotides agree with TRBD1. The CDR3 consists of 13 residues. Trimming cost V 10 bases and J 0 bases; bases outside gene matches: 1. The germline gives CDR1 SGHNT, CDR2 YYREEE (reference sequence). The CDR3 DNA reads TGTGCCGGGACAGGGGGCACTAACTATGGCTACACCTTC. Its translation: CAGTGGTNYGYTF.

The chain has TRBV10-2 and TRBJ1-6; weak D call: TRBD1 (6 bases). The CDR3 contains 15 residues. V was clipped by 3 bases and J by 6 bases, with 12 bases between them. Germline assignment: CDR1 WSHSY and CDR2 SAAADI. CDR3: CASSDRQAGNSPLHF. As DNA, the CDR3 is TGCGCCAGCAGTGACCGACAGGCGGGTAATTCACCCCTCCACTTT.

This chain joins TRBV11-3 and TRBJ2-1; D remains ambiguous. Per germline, CDR1 SGHNT and CDR2 YENEEA. Trimming shortened V by 5 bases and J by 0 bases, and 11 bases separated the two germline ends. CDR3 size: 15 residues. CDR3 sequence reads: CASSKDRSSYNEQFF. The DNA of the CDR3 is TGTGCCAGCAGCAAAGACCGGAGCTCCTACAATGAGCAGTTCTTC.

This rearrangement joins TRBV27 to TRBJ2-1, with a possible D match to TRBD2 (7 bases). Germline V gene lookup returns CDR1 MNHEY and CDR2 SMNVEV (reference sequence). The V gene lost 5 bases and the J gene lost 4 bases, with 18 bases spanning the gap. This CDR3 is built from 16 residues. The CDR3 reads CASSPPLGGGYNEQFF. The CDR3 DNA follows: TGTGCCAGCAGTCCCCCCTTAGGGGGGGGTTACAATGAGCAGTTCTTC.

This clone came up once. Other DNA sequences in the sample encode the same CDR3. This chain links TRBV9 with TRBJ1-1; possibly TRBD1 for D (5 bases). The ends were cut back, 0 bases at V and 4 bases at J, with 10 bases in the middle. Germline CDR1 and CDR2: SGDLS and YYNGEE. The CDR3 runs to 14 residues. CDR3 DNA sequence: TGTGCCAGCAGCGTAGTGGGGGGTGGCACTGAAGCTTTCTTT. It translates to CASSVVGGGTEAFF.

This clone was seen only once. This chain links TRBV2 with TRBJ1-2; D gene ambiguous. CDR3 length: 14 residues. CDR1 SNHLY and CDR2 FYNNEI come from the germline V gene. V dropped 4 bases and J dropped 4 bases, with 13 bases sitting between them. The CDR3 is CASSVALGSYGYTF. The CDR3 bases are TGTGCCAGCAGTGTGGCCCTCGGGTCCTATGGCTACACCTTC. The full variable domain, completed using reference TRBV2 and TRBJ1-2, is EPEVTQTPSHQVTQMGQEVILRCVPISNHLYFYWYRQILGQKVEFLVSFYNNEISEKSEIFDDQFSVERPDGSNFTLKIRSTKLEDSAMYFCASSVALGSYGYTFGSGTRLTVV.

This chain connects TRBV5-4 to TRBJ1-1; 7 bases fit TRBD1. The V segment lost 1 base and the J segment 5 bases; nucleotides outside the gene matches: 11. Germline CDR1 and CDR2: SGHNT and YYREEE (reference sequence). This CDR3 is 16 amino acids long. This CDR3 is CASSLMELSGGTEAFF. For the CDR3, the DNA is TGTGCCAGCAGCTTGATGGAGCTCTCAGGGGGGACTGAAGCTTTCTTT.

This clone showed up just a few times. The CDR3 is CASSEDRSTAKQFF. Written as DNA, the CDR3 is TGTGCCAGCAGTGAAGATAGAAGCACAGCTAAGCAGTTCTTC. This chain connects TRBV25-1 to TRBJ2-1, with D unresolved. In germline, CDR1 is MGHDK, CDR2 SYGVNS. V was trimmed by 2 bases and J by 11 bases, leaving 16 bases between them. CDR3 size: 14 residues.

V gene TRBV5-4 combines with J gene TRBJ2-7; D unresolved. The V end lost 3 bases, the J end lost 6 bases, and 7 bases lay between the germline ends. There are 11 residues in the CDR3. CDR1 and CDR2 (germline): SGHNT, YYREEE (reference sequence). The CDR3 coding sequence is TGTGCCAGCAGCTACTACGGCGAGCAGTACTTC. This gives the protein CASSYYGEQYF.

V usage is TRBV11-2 and J usage is TRBJ2-3; TRBD2 matches at 7 bases. V trimming: 11 bases; J trimming: 2 bases; junction bases outside the gene matches: 22. This CDR3 region has 18 residues. Germline V lookup: CDR1 SGHAT, CDR2 FQNNGV. CDR3 in amino acids: CACPPPFGWGGDTDTQYF. For the CDR3, the DNA is TGTGCCTGCCCACCCCCCTTTGGGTGGGGGGGGGACACAGATACGCAGTATTTT.

A note on this clone: Mismatch with germline at one junction end may stem from a read error. CDR3 amino acids: CASSIFGGWVF. The CDR3 coding sequence is TGTGCCAGTAGTATATTTGGAGGATGGGTCTTC. This chain joins TRBV19 and TRBJ2-1, with TRBD2 as a possible D gene (5 bases). The germline gives CDR1 LNHDA, CDR2 SQIVND (reference sequence). This CDR3 spans 11 amino acids.

This clone was counted a single time. This chain connects TRBV25-1 to TRBJ2-1; D is perhaps TRBD1 (6 bases). From germline, CDR1 is MGHDK and CDR2 SYGVNS. The ends were cut back, 8 bases at V and 4 bases at J, with 9 bases in the middle. This CDR3 contains 12 residues. The CDR3 sequence: CASSQGYNEQFF. CDR3 bases: TGTGCCAGCTCCCAGGGGTACAATGAGCAGTTCTTC.

The rearrangement uses TRBV5-5 and TRBJ2-7, with 8 bases fitting TRBD2. Germline CDR1 SGHKS, CDR2 YYEKEE (reference sequence). J was trimmed by 1 base and V by 4 bases; bases with no gene match: 7. The CDR3 contains 15 residues. CDR3 region: CASSPWTSRSYEQYF. The CDR3 nucleotides read TGTGCCAGCAGCCCTTGGACTAGCAGGTCCTACGAGCAGTACTTC.

The chain has TRBV3-1 (or the pseudogene TRBV3-2) and TRBJ2-5, with 7 bases aligning to TRBD2. V gave up 2 bases and J gave up 2 bases; unmatched junction bases: 5. The CDR3 is 15 amino acids. The V gene's germline CDR1 is LGHDT and CDR2 YNNKEL (reference sequence). CDR3 DNA: TGTGCCAGCAGCCAACCCAGCGGGGCTCAAGAGACCCAGTACTTC. This translates into CASSQPSGAQETQYF.

This clone was observed a few times. Other DNA sequences in the same sample also yield this CDR3. The CDR3, as DNA: TGTGCCAGCAGCCAGGGGACAGGGGGGCTCTATGGCTACACCTTC. Its protein is CASSQGTGGLYGYTF. This rearrangement joins TRBV3-1 (or the pseudogene TRBV3-2) to TRBJ1-2; TRBD1 aligns across 11 bases. The junction had 4 bases not matched to a gene; V was cut back by 3 bases and J by 4 bases. CDR1 LGHDT and CDR2 YNNKEL come from the germline V gene (reference sequence). CDR3 size: 15 residues.